This TCR beta chain was sequenced in a study of T cell responses to AZD1222 COVID-19 vaccine. Looked up from germline, CDR1 is MDHEN and CDR2 is SYDVKM. The trim removed 4 bases at V and 11 bases at J, leaving 7 bases unmatched. The CDR3 has 12 residues. Study results and limitations: Only a handful of AZD1222 recipients, more than five in all, had baseline seropositivity. Samples come after the peak T cell response, not at day 14. Across spike, vaccine-associated CD4 TCRs were found, dominant at 160-218 and 743-854. Nearly half of the spike-specific TCRs reportedly recognize variant regions that carry no mutations.

On this clone: Its antigen is unidentified.

TCRdb's copy holds only in-frame clones and misses some; the assay was immunoSEQ multiplex PCR. The repertoire has about 40,000 clones, over 75% of them found once; the top ten carry approximately 26%. This sequence joins TRBV28 and TRBJ1-1, with 7 bases identical to TRBD1. Material: peripheral blood, obtained 28 days after the second dose of the MenACWY control vaccine. This TCR came from an adult who received the MenACWY meningococcal vaccine as a control. CDR3 DNA sequence: TGTGCCAGCAGTTCGGGACAGTGGTATGCTTTCTTT. Its translation: CASSSGQWYAFF.